The entry below describes one T cell receptor (beta chain). Using immunoSEQ multiplex PCR, the repertoire was profiled, and TCRdb retains in-frame clones only, with some absent. Here the sample spans approximately 1,500,000 clones, roughly 98% being singletons. The data derive from a study of shared clonotypes between healthy human individuals. Sequencing was done on a sample of naive CD4+ T cells sorted from blood. Subset meaning: CD45RA+ positively selected. The sequence came from a man between 25 and 39 years old in good health.

CDR3 coding DNA: TGTGCCAGCAGCTTGTCCGGAGGACTCGGAACCTACAATGAGCAGTTCTTC. Encoded protein: CASSLSGGLGTYNEQFF. The V gene is TRBV5-4, the J gene TRBJ2-1, with D possibly being TRBD2 (5 bases). Between the trimmed V and J ends, which lost 1 base and 2 bases, there was a span of 16 bases. Per germline, CDR1 SGHNT and CDR2 YYREEE (reference sequence). The CDR3 consists of 17 residues.